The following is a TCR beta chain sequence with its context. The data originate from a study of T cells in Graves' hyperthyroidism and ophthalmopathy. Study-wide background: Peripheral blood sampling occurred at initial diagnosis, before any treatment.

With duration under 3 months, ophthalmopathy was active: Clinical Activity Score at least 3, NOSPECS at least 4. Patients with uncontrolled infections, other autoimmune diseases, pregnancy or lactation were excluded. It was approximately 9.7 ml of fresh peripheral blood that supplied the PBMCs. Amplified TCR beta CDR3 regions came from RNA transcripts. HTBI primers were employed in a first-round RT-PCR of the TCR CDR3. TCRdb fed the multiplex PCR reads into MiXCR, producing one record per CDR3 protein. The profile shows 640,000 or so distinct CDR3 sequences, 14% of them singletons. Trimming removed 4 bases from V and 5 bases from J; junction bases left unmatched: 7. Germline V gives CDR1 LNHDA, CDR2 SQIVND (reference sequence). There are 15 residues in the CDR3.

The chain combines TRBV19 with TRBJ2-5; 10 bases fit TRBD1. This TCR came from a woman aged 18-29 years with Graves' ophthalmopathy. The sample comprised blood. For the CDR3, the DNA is TGTGCCAGTAGTACCGGGACAGGGGTTCCGGAGACCCAGTACTTC. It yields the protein CASSTGTGVPETQYF.